This T cell receptor beta chain was sequenced during a study of response to subunit inactivated influenza vaccine. MiXCR, applied by TCRdb to the RT-PCR reads, yields one record per CDR3 protein. Altogether just under 550,000 distinct CDR3 sequences are present, roughly 25% being singletons, with the ten largest covering 2.5% to 3%. Between the trimmed V and J ends, which lost 3 bases and 2 bases, there was a span of 8 bases. CDR1 is DFQATT, CDR2 SNEGSKA, per germline (reference sequence). The CDR3 is made up of 13 amino acids. A further study also used this sample, focusing on T cells expressing NK-cell markers. Per that study: UMIs were included in TCR beta cDNA generated by 5'RACE template switching.

The chain joins TRBV20-1 to TRBJ1-5; D unclear. Specimen: CD4+ T cells sorted from PBMCs, collected about 13 days after vaccination. This sequence originates from a man over 45 who received an inactivated influenza vaccine. DNA of the CDR3: TGCAGTGCTAGCTCGGCAGGCAATCAGCCCCAGCATTTT. Translating it yields CSASSAGNQPQHF.